This T cell receptor beta chain was obtained from a study of cytomegalovirus exposure and HLA in healthy donors. Findings and limits, study-wide: Accurate prediction of HLA-A and HLA-B alleles (for most subjects) was reportedly achieved from TCR beta sequences.

The CDR3 contains 14 residues. Germline V CDR1 and CDR2: ENHRY, SYGVKD. Trimming pared 4 bases from V and 2 bases from J, leaving 9 bases between. The PCR contained 60 Vbeta and 13 Jbeta primers. The repertoire was sequenced with immunoSEQ multiplex PCR; TCRdb's copy has only in-frame clones and lacks some. The table records about 200,000 clones, approximately 78% of them present only once. Points on this clone: Its specificity is not known.

V and J are TRBV10-3 and TRBJ1-5; perhaps TRBD1 as D (6 bases). This clonotype was sampled from a woman in her 50s in good health and CMV-seropositive. The sequenced sample was PBMCs. Here the CDR3 DNA reads TGTGCCATCAGTGGGGGGCCGGGCAATCAGCCCCAGCATTTT. It yields the protein CAISGGPGNQPQHF.